The rows below give T cell receptor beta chains drawn from one sample of a study of cytotoxic CD8 clonotypes in ibrutinib-treated CLL. Using immunoSEQ multiplex PCR, the repertoire was profiled, and TCRdb retains in-frame clones only, with some absent. The table lists 50,000 to 60,000 clones, 70% to 90% of them singletons. Sequencing used PBMCs, obtained after 24 months of ibrutinib treatment. Receptor source: a human donor with chronic lymphocytic leukemia. Both conserved end residues are part of each CDR3. Each record gives: D gene, J gene, clone size, V gene, CDR3 DNA, CDR3 protein. The D gene is left open where the match is weak. Rows may omit the clone size; those that give it use once, few, many or a size class.

d_gene: .; j_gene: TRBJ2-2; abundance: .; v_gene: TRBV5-1; CDR3nt: TGCGCCAGCCGGACAGCCGGGGAGCTGTTTTTT; CDR3aa: CASRTAGELFF
d_gene: TRBD2; j_gene: TRBJ2-1; abundance: .; v_gene: TRBV6-1; CDR3nt: TGTGCCAGCAGCGCCACTAGCGGGACCGACAATGAGCAGTTCTTC; CDR3aa: CASSATSGTDNEQFF
d_gene: .; j_gene: TRBJ1-3; abundance: .; v_gene: TRBV11-1; CDR3nt: TGTGCCAGCAGCTTGGAAGGGCTTCATACCTCTGGAAACACCATATATTTT; CDR3aa: CASSLEGLHTSGNTIYF
d_gene: .; j_gene: TRBJ2-7; abundance: .; v_gene: TRBV7-9; CDR3nt: TGTGCCAGCAGCCAAGGACAGACCTACGAGCAGTACTTC; CDR3aa: CASSQGQTYEQYF
d_gene: TRBD1; j_gene: TRBJ2-7; abundance: .; v_gene: TRBV27; CDR3nt: TGTGCCAGCAGTTTAAACAGGGGGCCCACCCACGAGCAGTACTTC; CDR3aa: CASSLNRGPTHEQYF
d_gene: .; j_gene: TRBJ2-5; abundance: .; v_gene: TRBV28; CDR3nt: TGTGCCAGCAGCAGTTCGGACAGCCTTCCAGAGACCCAGTACTTC; CDR3aa: CASSSSDSLPETQYF
d_gene: TRBD1; j_gene: TRBJ2-7; abundance: .; v_gene: TRBV6-5; CDR3nt: TGTGCCACCCAGTTACTCGGGACAGCAGTCTACGAGCAGTACTTC; CDR3aa: CATQLLGTAVYEQYF
d_gene: .; j_gene: TRBJ2-7; abundance: .; v_gene: TRBV5-5; CDR3nt: TGTGCCAGCAGTCCGTCCGTAAGCCCCTACGAGCAGTACTTC; CDR3aa: CASSPSVSPYEQYF
d_gene: .; j_gene: TRBJ2-3; abundance: .; v_gene: TRBV28; CDR3nt: TGTGCCAGTTTCCTCCGGGACTGGTCCAAAGATACGCAGTATTTT; CDR3aa: CASFLRDWSKDTQYF
d_gene: .; j_gene: TRBJ1-4; abundance: once; v_gene: TRBV6-1; CDR3nt: TGTGCCAGCAGACAGAGTAATGAAAAACTGTTTTTT; CDR3aa: CASRQSNEKLFF
d_gene: .; j_gene: TRBJ2-5; abundance: .; v_gene: TRBV6-1; CDR3nt: TGTGCCAGCAGCTTACCTACAGGGTCCCAAGAGACCCAGTACTTC; CDR3aa: CASSLPTGSQETQYF
d_gene: TRBD1; j_gene: TRBJ1-2; abundance: .; v_gene: TRBV27; CDR3nt: TGTGCCAGCAGTTTTCTGACAGGGTTTCGCGGCTACACCTTC; CDR3aa: CASSFLTGFRGYTF
d_gene: TRBD2; j_gene: TRBJ2-7; abundance: .; v_gene: TRBV6-5; CDR3nt: TGTGCCAGCAGTACCCTAGCGGGGCCCTACGAGCAGTACTTC; CDR3aa: CASSTLAGPYEQYF
d_gene: .; j_gene: TRBJ2-1; abundance: .; v_gene: TRBV19; CDR3nt: TGTGCCAGTAGCAAGGGAATTTACAATGAGCAGTTCTTC; CDR3aa: CASSKGIYNEQFF